Shown below are 19 T cell receptor beta chains from a single sample sequenced in a study of blood T cell repertoires in COVID-19. This table comes from immunoSEQ multiplex PCR, and its TCRdb copy is limited to in-frame clones, with some not included. The table shows around 140,000 clones, with around 88% occurring only once. The sequencing sample was made of peripheral blood. Source of these receptors: a human donor in a cohort sampled during active COVID-19.

The rearrangement links TRBV27 to TRBJ1-2, with a possible D match to TRBD1 (6 bases). Germline V gene data show CDR1 as MNHEY and CDR2 as SMNVEV (reference sequence). Trimming removed 6 bases at V and 7 bases at J, with 12 bases between. CDR3 length: 12 residues. CDR3 residues: CASRSQGFGYTF. The CDR3 DNA follows: TGTGCCAGCAGGTCACAGGGTTTTGGCTACACCTTC.

This chain links TRBV20-1 with TRBJ2-1; 11 bases line up with TRBD2. CDR1 and CDR2 from the germline V gene are DFQATT and SNEGSKA (reference sequence). Trimming removed 3 bases from V and 10 bases from J; junction bases left unmatched: 8. The CDR3 is 14 residues long. CDR3 in amino acids: CSASLAGGIREQFF. CDR3 coding DNA: TGCAGTGCTAGTCTAGCGGGGGGAATCAGGGAGCAGTTCTTC.

This rearrangement joins TRBV12-3 or TRBV12-4 to TRBJ2-3; D gene unclear. The CDR3 loop spans 13 amino acids. The V end was cut by 3 bases, the J end by 5 bases, with 9 bases between. CDR3 in DNA: TGTGCCAGCAGTTTGTCGAGATTAGATACGCAGTATTTT. It encodes CASSLSRLDTQYF.

Ten or more counts support this clone. This chain joins TRBV6-4 and TRBJ2-2, with TRBD1 identical over 9 bases. The CDR3 sequence is 15 residues long. Per germline, CDR1 MRHNA and CDR2 SNTAGT. After removal of 6 bases from V and 7 bases from J, the junction contained 9 bases not matched to a gene. The CDR3 DNA is TGTGCCAGCAGCCCGGACAGGGGCGGCATCGGGGAGCTGTTTTTT. It is translated as CASSPDRGGIGELFF.

Concerning this clone: One junction end does not reproduce the germline sequence, and a read error may be involved. The V call is TRBV7-7, the J call TRBJ2-1; a possible D gene is TRBD1 (5 bases). Per the germline V gene, CDR1 is SSHAT and CDR2 is FNYEAQ (reference sequence). This CDR3 spans 14 amino acids. The CDR3 protein is CASSQRYGADEQFF. The CDR3 DNA is TGTGCTAGCAGCCAAAGATATGGGGCCGATGAGCAGTTCTTC.

The chain uses TRBV9 and TRBJ2-5; 8 nucleotides align to TRBD2. The CDR3 is made up of 15 amino acids. The J segment lost 5 bases and the V segment lost 3 bases, leaving 9 bases of the junction unmatched. Germline V gene data show CDR1 as SGDLS and CDR2 as YYNGEE. CDR3 residues: CASSGGTRGEETQYF. CDR3 bases: TGTGCCAGCAGCGGCGGGACTAGGGGTGAGGAGACCCAGTACTTC.

This clone was found once. The genes are TRBV13 and TRBJ2-1; 10 bases align to TRBD1. Germline trimming cut 5 bases from V and 8 bases from J; bases unmatched to any gene: 9. Germline-derived CDR1 and CDR2 are PRHDT and FYEKMQ (reference sequence). CDR3 size: 15 residues. The CDR3, as DNA: TGTGCCAGCAGCAACCGGGACAGGGGATGGCATGAGCAGTTCTTC. Translation: CASSNRDRGWHEQFF.

The gene calls are TRBV5-1 and TRBJ2-2; TRBD1 aligns across 7 bases. The CDR3 contains 15 residues. V trimming: 7 bases; J trimming: 2 bases; junction bases outside the gene matches: 8. Per the germline V gene, CDR1 is SGHRS and CDR2 is YFSETQ. CDR3 sequence: CASSQGQQNTGELFF. The CDR3 coding sequence is TGCGCCAGCTCACAGGGACAGCAAAACACCGGGGAGCTGTTTTTT.

This clone has a handful of counts. The V call is TRBV11-3, the J call TRBJ1-1; D call uncertain. The CDR3 length is 13 residues. V was trimmed by 0 bases and J by 6 bases, leaving 8 bases between them. Germline CDR1 reads SGHNT; CDR2 reads YENEEA. The CDR3 protein is CASSLDLGAEAFF. CDR3 coding DNA: TGTGCCAGCAGCTTAGATTTAGGAGCTGAAGCTTTCTTT.

The chain joins TRBV27 to TRBJ1-2; possible D gene TRBD1, 5 bases. CDR1 and CDR2 from the germline V gene are MNHEY and SMNVEV (reference sequence). This CDR3 spans 14 amino acids. Trimming removed 8 bases at V and 4 bases at J, with 17 bases between. CDR3 protein: CASSLAGGFYGYTF. The CDR3 DNA is TGTGCCAGCTCTCTGGCCGGGGGGTTCTATGGCTACACCTTC.

V usage is TRBV18 and J usage is TRBJ2-5, with 8 positions matching TRBD1. Per germline, CDR1 KGHSH and CDR2 LQKENI. The CDR3 is 17 residues long. V lost 3 bases to trimming and J lost 4 bases; unmatched junction nucleotides: 13. CDR3 sequence: CASSPLPRTGTRETQYF. The CDR3 DNA is TGTGCCAGCTCACCGCTACCACGGACAGGGACCCGAGAGACCCAGTACTTC.

This CDR3 reads CASSLSARGPNYGYTF. CDR3 DNA: TGTGCCAGCAGCTTGTCGGCGCGGGGCCCCAACTATGGCTACACCTTC. This chain links TRBV5-5 with TRBJ1-2, with D maybe TRBD1 (5 bases). Trimming stripped 1 base from V and 2 bases from J, with 15 bases between. The CDR3 runs to 16 residues. Germline V gene data show CDR1 as SGHKS and CDR2 as YYEKEE (reference sequence). The complete variable domain, with remaining parts taken from reference TRBV5-5 and TRBJ1-2, reads DAGVTQSPTHLIKTRGQQVTLRCSPISGHKSVSWYQQVLGQGPQFIFQYYEKEERGRGNFPDRFSARQFPNYSSELNVNALLLGDSALYLCASSLSARGPNYGYTFGSGTRLTVV.

This chain links TRBV20-1 with TRBJ2-3; D might be TRBD2 (5 bases). The CDR3 covers 11 residues. Trimming stripped 8 bases from V and 11 bases from J, with 17 bases between. Germline V gene lookup returns CDR1 DFQATT and CDR2 SNEGSKA (reference sequence). The CDR3 coding sequence is TGCAGTTCCCCTATGGGAGTTCAGCAGTATTTT. This gives the protein CSSPMGVQQYF.

Only one count was recorded for this clone. J is TRBJ2-6 and V is TRBV29-1, with 12 bases lining up with TRBD1. The V gene's germline CDR1 is SQVTM and CDR2 ANQGSEA. The CDR3 has 17 amino acids. The V gene end was trimmed by 8 bases and the J gene end by 0 bases; junction bases not matched to a gene: 8. This chain's CDR3 is CSLTGTGGRSGANVLTF. CDR3 DNA: TGCAGCCTCACCGGGACAGGGGGCCGCTCTGGGGCCAACGTCCTGACTTTC. Together with reference TRBV29-1 and TRBJ2-6, the CDR3 gives the full variable domain: SAVISQKPSRDICQRGTSLTIQCQVDSQVTMMFWYRQQPGQSLTLIATANQGSEATYESGFVIDKFPISRPNLTFSTLTVSNMSPEDSSIYLCSLTGTGGRSGANVLTFGAGSRLTVL.

V is TRBV12-3 or TRBV12-4 and J is TRBJ1-2; possible D gene TRBD1, 5 bases. V lost 4 bases to trimming and J lost 4 bases, with 7 bases between them. The CDR3 covers 12 residues. The CDR3 loop is CASSSGPYGYTF. Here the CDR3 DNA reads TGTGCCAGCAGTTCAGGGCCCTATGGCTACACCTTC.

The rearrangement uses TRBV19 and TRBJ1-1, with a weak D call TRBD1 (5 bases). Trimming took 7 bases from V and 0 from J, leaving 18 bases between them. CDR3 size: 16 residues. Germline CDR1 reads LNHDA; CDR2 reads SQIVND (reference sequence). Written as DNA, the CDR3 is TGTGCCAGTAACCCCACCGGGGGGGGAATGAACACTGAAGCTTTCTTT. Encoded protein: CASNPTGGGMNTEAFF. Full variable domain (remainder filled in from reference TRBV19 and TRBJ1-1): DGGITQSPKYLFRKEGQNVTLSCEQNLNHDAMYWYRQDPGQGLRLIYYSQIVNDFQKGDIAEGYSVSREKKESFPLTVTSAQKNPTAFYLCASNPTGGGMNTEAFFGQGTRLTVV.

About this clone: Other nucleotide sequences in the sample specify the same CDR3. V and J are TRBV7-3 and TRBJ2-1; 11 nucleotides match TRBD2. Germline-derived CDR1 and CDR2 are SGHTA and FQGTGA. The V gene end was trimmed by 5 bases and the J gene end by 2 bases; junction bases not matched to a gene: 2. CDR3 length equals 15 residues. The CDR3 here is CASSLSGGAYNEQFF. The CDR3 DNA reads as TGTGCCAGCAGCCTTAGCGGGGGGGCCTACAATGAGCAGTTCTTC.

In this sample, this clone turned up once. The CDR3 is CASSSRTGKAFF. CDR3 bases: TGTGCCAGCAGTTCACGGACAGGGAAAGCTTTCTTT. The chain combines TRBV12-3 or TRBV12-4 with TRBJ1-1; 8 positions agree with TRBD1. J gave up 9 bases and V 4 bases, and 4 bases lay outside the gene matches. The CDR3 runs 12 residues.

The V call is TRBV6-5, the J call TRBJ2-1, with D perhaps TRBD2 (5 bases). Trimming pared 6 bases from V and 7 bases from J, leaving 13 bases between. Germline CDR1 MNHEY, CDR2 SVGAGI. The CDR3 is 13 amino acids. The CDR3 nucleotides read TGTGCCAGCAGCCCGGGCCCGGGGAATGAGCAGTTCTTC. The encoded protein is CASSPGPGNEQFF.